This T cell receptor beta chain was captured in a study of T cells in Graves' hyperthyroidism and ophthalmopathy. Broader study findings: Most thyroid clonotypes that were expanded above 0.001 also turned up in blood.

TCR beta CDR3 regions were amplified from RNA. RT-PCR in the first round (using the HTBI primer set) targeted the TCR CDR3. TCRdb used MiXCR to reprocess the multiplex PCR reads, holding one entry per CDR3 protein. The sample consists of 240,000 or so distinct CDR3 sequences, roughly 17% of them appearing once. This clonotype was seen repeatedly, ten times or more. Its antigen is currently unknown. The germline V gene encodes CDR1 SGHTA and CDR2 FQGNSA. The CDR3 length is 15 residues. Trimming removed 2 bases from V and 1 base from J, with 11 bases in between. For ophthalmopathy patients, the Clinical Activity Score was at least 3 and the NOSPECS grade at least 4; duration was under 3 months. Out of 10 ml of fresh peripheral blood came the PBMCs.

The chain has TRBV7-2 and TRBJ1-1; TRBD1 might be the D (5 bases). The TCR sequence derives from a woman aged 18 to 35 with Graves' ophthalmopathy. The sequenced material came from blood. The CDR3 spells CASSLLGVRNTEAFF. The CDR3 DNA sequence: TGTGCCAGCAGCTTATTGGGGGTAAGGAACACTGAAGCTTTCTTT.